The rows below give T cell receptor beta chains drawn from one sample of a study of OX40 agonist ivuxolimab in advanced cancers. Assay: immunoSEQ multiplex PCR; the TCRdb copy retains only in-frame clones and omits some. Of about 110,000 clones detected, approximately 90% appear once; the ten largest clones hold around 0.61%. The source was CD4+ or CD8+ T cells sorted from blood, collected in a trial of the OX40 agonist ivuxolimab. The receptors were sampled from an adult with an advanced solid tumor such as melanoma, head and neck, liver or kidney cancer. The CDR3 runs from the conserved cysteine through the conserved F or W.

TRBV4-1	CASSQYVGASSGNTIYF
TRBV7-6	CASSLRLAGTGELFF
TRBV29-1	CSVTTGTPSQPQHF
TRBV2	CASSEVRGPSTEAFF
TRBV5-1	CASSLAGGPLEQYF
TRBV5-1	CASSIFSASGLSTDTQYF
TRBV11-3	CASSSGGNTEAFF
TRBV18	CASSPPLGSPFEETQYF
TRBV5-1	CASKWSGYQETQYF
TRBV30	CAWYGTAANTGELFF
TRBV5-6	CASSLASGETQYF
TRBV7-9	CASSEGDTIYF
TRBV7-9	CASSPEGLAAYEQYF
TRBV6-6	CASSYPGQGTNQPQHF
TRBV6-4	CASSVVGGDTEAFF
TRBV5-4	CASRDGTYQETQYF
TRBV5-5	CASSSGLWNIRFGYTF
TRBV6-1	CATGGFSNQPQHF
TRBV5-1	CASSTAGTPSYEQYF
TRBV7-3	CASSPGQGHQPQHF
TRBV11-2	CASRVFGQGATGDTDTQYF
TRBV6-5	CAASPGLHSNQPQHF
TRBV4-1	CATTRQGGGLAGQETQYF
TRBV7-6	CASSLLAGAYNEQFF
TRBV10-3	CAIRPGLAGGAGNNEQFF
TRBV5-1	CASSPDRNQPQHF
TRBV10-3	CAIKDNSYEQYF
TRBV5-1	CASSLDTRVDTQYF
TRBV5-6	CASSLVGTSGIDGELFF
TRBV5-1	CASSLSLAGTQETQYF
TRBV19	CASRPRTGRTSGRAIHEQFF
TRBV30	CAWSGGTTDTQYF
TRBV5-1	CASSSSGSFYEQYF
TRBV11-2	CASSLDSLAGGISYEQYF
TRBV10-3	CAISGVRGDTEAFF
TRBV5-1	CASRSAGIQETQYF
TRBV19	CASSIEDGRTGTQYF
TRBV6-1	CASNLAGGPMNEQFF
TRBV25-1	CASRGTGGVGELFF
TRBV29-1	CSVESLPRDTQYF
TRBV29-1	CSVVWGNGYTF
TRBV11-3	CASSPSGLGEQFF
TRBV18	CASSRGQLQETQYF
TRBV5-1	CASSLGSTGIAGVTQYF
TRBV7-9	CASSSETGGNQPQHF
TRBV2	CASSRSETQYF
TRBV6-1	CASSDGHSGNTIYF
TRBV19	CASRRTPGDTGELFF
TRBV5-1	CASFEGSGYGYTF
TRBV6-4	CASSDQGGQPQHF
TRBV15	CATSRVSSYEQYF
TRBV18	CASSRGAGSSYEQYF
TRBV11-2	CASSLDSLAGGISYEQYF
TRBV2	CASSDGTGVLNQPQHF
TRBV6-5	CASRLDRLGNQPQHF
TRBV9	CASSLTGTGASYNEQFF
TRBV14	CASSQGGAQDTQYF
TRBV7-9	CASSSLGTGRTDTQYF
TRBV6-1	CAVRGVGSPLHF
TRBV6-1	CASSVGLAGYNEQFF